This T cell receptor (beta chain) comes out of a study of T-cell memory formation after mild COVID-19. MiXCR, run by TCRdb on the 5' RACE reads, gives a single entry per CDR3 protein. This sample has approximately 340,000 distinct CDR3 sequences; roughly 13% occur once, and the top ten carry roughly a fifth. In this sample, this clonotype turned up a few times. Germline V gene sequence: CDR1 SGHTA, CDR2 FQGNSA. V lost 4 bases and J 0 bases, leaving 9 bases between the germline ends. The CDR3 sequence is 14 residues long. V is TRBV7-2 and J is TRBJ1-1; D is unclear. The sample taken for sequencing was PBMCs or a T cell subset sorted from them (not recorded which). This TCR was sampled from a man between 18 and 35 years old who had mild COVID-19 (a few samples of this study predate the infection). Cell type and time point are not known. CDR3 coding DNA: TGTGCCAGCAGCTCCCTCCGCCTGAACACTGAAGCTTTCTTT. Translation: CASSSLRLNTEAFF.